This entry concerns a single T cell receptor (beta chain). What it recognizes is unknown. Since all of the isolated RNA was reverse transcribed, expressed TCRB transcripts were what got sequenced. Assay used: immunoSEQ multiplex PCR; TCRdb lists only in-frame clones, some missing. The table has about 300,000 clones, 7% to 9% seen once. Sorting produced populations that all topped 98% purity. V was trimmed by 3 bases and J by 2 bases, leaving 11 bases between them. Germline V lookup: CDR1 SGHTA, CDR2 FQGNSA. The CDR3 is made up of 14 amino acids. The source of the sample is a study of beta chain features in type 1 diabetes. Study-wide results and limits: Insertions at VDJ junctions were less frequent in type 1 diabetes patients. These patients also deleted more nucleotides at the same junctions. Researchers report that Type 1 diabetes patients had moderately but significantly shorter TCRB CDR3s across all four CD4+ subsets.

This sequence originates from a woman aged 18-35 years in good health. The rearrangement uses TRBV7-2 and TRBJ2-7, with D tentatively TRBD2 (6 bases). The specimen was central memory CD4+ T cells from blood. The CDR3 sequence: CASSLQGGPYEQYV. The CDR3 DNA follows: TGTGCCAGCAGCTTGCAGGGAGGACCCTACGAGCAGTACGTC.